Listed here are 26 T cell receptor beta chains from one sample, sequenced in a study of blood T cell repertoires in COVID-19. Sequencing was performed with immunoSEQ multiplex PCR; in TCRdb, only in-frame clones are kept and a portion is missing. The sample includes some 110,000 clones, 71% of them seen just once. Sequences were obtained from peripheral blood. Receptor source: a human donor with acute or convalescent COVID-19. The donor label of this sample is uncertain.

This clone appeared a few times. The chain carries TRBV30 and TRBJ1-3; D is possibly TRBD1 (5 bases). The germline V gene has CDR1 GTSNPN and CDR2 SVGIG (reference sequence). This CDR3 region has 14 residues. Trimming took off 0 bases at V and 7 bases at J, with 13 bases between the two ends. CDR3 in DNA: TGTGCCTGGAGTGTACAGGCAGGGAAGAACACCATATATTTT. This codes for CAWSVQAGKNTIYF.

The rearrangement links TRBV2 to TRBJ2-3; 9 bases are a match to TRBD2. Germline V gene data show CDR1 as SNHLY and CDR2 as FYNNEI. The CDR3 length is 18 residues. Trimming at V came to 6 bases and at J to 6 bases, leaving 19 bases not matched to a gene. The CDR3 region is CASSRRVGGGAYKDTQYF. Here the CDR3 DNA reads TGTGCCAGCAGCCGCAGAGTGGGCGGGGGGGCTTATAAGGATACGCAGTATTTT.

This chain joins TRBV12-3 or TRBV12-4 and TRBJ1-1; D is ambiguous. V dropped 6 bases and J dropped 5 bases, with 10 bases sitting between them. The CDR3 extends over 12 amino acids. The CDR3 DNA reads as TGTGCCAGCAGACTTGAATGGACTGAAGCTTTCTTT. Protein: CASRLEWTEAFF.

The chain links TRBV6-5 to TRBJ2-1, with a possible D match to TRBD1 (8 bases). The CDR3 length is 15 residues. The ends were cut back, 2 bases at V and 7 bases at J, with 15 bases in the middle. CDR1 MNHEY and CDR2 SVGAGI come from the germline V gene. The CDR3 nucleotides read TGTGCCAGCAGTTACACAGGGGGGGTCCGGAATGAGCAGTTCTTC. Amino acid sequence: CASSYTGGVRNEQFF.

DNA for the CDR3: TGTGCCAGTAGTATCCATTACCGGGACACCTCTAACAATGAGCAGTTCTTC. Amino acids: CASSIHYRDTSNNEQFF. The rearrangement uses TRBV19 and TRBJ2-1; a possible D gene is TRBD1 (6 bases). The CDR3 is made up of 17 amino acids. Germline V lookup: CDR1 LNHDA, CDR2 SQIVND (reference sequence). V gave up 3 bases and J gave up 5 bases, with 20 bases separating them.

The chain employs TRBV5-4 and TRBJ2-1; D ambiguous. With 0 bases removed from V and 3 bases from J, the gap between germline ends came to 13 bases. The CDR3 has 16 residues. Germline V lookup: CDR1 SGHNT, CDR2 YYREEE (reference sequence). In DNA, the CDR3 is TGTGCCAGCAGCTTGGAGGCGCGGAATAACTACAATGAGCAGTTCTTC. Translation: CASSLEARNNYNEQFF.

The V call is TRBV19, the J call TRBJ1-2; 7 bases are a match to TRBD1. Looked up from germline, CDR1 is LNHDA and CDR2 is SQIVND (reference sequence). The CDR3 consists of 15 residues. V was pared by 7 bases and J by 6 bases, with 14 bases of the junction left unmatched. The CDR3 region has the DNA TGTGCCAGTATGAGGGGGCAGGGTCTTGATAATGGCTACACCTTC. It yields the protein CASMRGQGLDNGYTF.

CDR3 in DNA: TGTGCCAGCAGCTTGGTGGGCGCGAACATTCAGTACTTC. It encodes CASSLVGANIQYF. This chain uses TRBV5-5 with TRBJ2-4; D gene uncertain. The CDR3 covers 13 residues. V was cut by 0 bases and J by 7 bases, with 8 bases left in between. Germline CDR1 and CDR2: SGHKS and YYEKEE (reference sequence).

The chain combines TRBV5-1 with TRBJ2-1; D may be TRBD1 (6 bases). CDR3 length: 13 residues. Germline V lookup: CDR1 SGHRS, CDR2 YFSETQ. With 3 bases removed from V and 10 bases from J, the gap between germline ends came to 14 bases. The CDR3, as DNA: TGCGCCAGCAGCTCGGACAGCATCAGAGAGCAGTTCTTC. Amino acids: CASSSDSIREQFF.

This rearrangement joins TRBV24-1 to TRBJ1-6, with 8 nucleotides matching TRBD1. V trimming: 3 bases; J trimming: 9 bases; junction bases outside the gene matches: 15. This CDR3 contains 18 residues. CDR1 KGHDR and CDR2 SFDVKD come from the germline V gene. CDR3 amino acids: CATSDHTGTGVSRSPLHF. CDR3 nucleotide sequence: TGTGCCACCAGTGATCACACCGGGACAGGCGTGAGTCGTTCACCCCTCCACTTT.

The CDR3 here is CATSRASDTQYF. The CDR3 bases are TGTGCCACCAGTAGAGCATCAGATACGCAGTATTTT. The chain combines TRBV24-1 with TRBJ2-3; D not certain. Germline CDR1 reads KGHDR; CDR2 reads SFDVKD. The CDR3 totals 12 residues. V was pared by 6 bases and J by 4 bases, with 7 bases between.

The rearrangement joins TRBV6-5 to TRBJ1-5; D gene ambiguous. V was clipped by 7 bases and J by 7 bases, with 17 bases between them. The CDR3 is made up of 14 amino acids. Germline V gene sequence: CDR1 MNHEY, CDR2 SVGAGI. CDR3 residues: CASKYFSEVQPQHF. The DNA of the CDR3 is TGTGCCAGCAAATATTTTAGTGAGGTCCAGCCCCAGCATTTT.

The chain carries TRBV19 and TRBJ2-4, with a weak D call TRBD1 (7 bases). This CDR3 is 13 amino acids long. Germline CDR1 and CDR2: LNHDA and SQIVND (reference sequence). V lost 8 bases, J lost 8 bases, and 16 bases lay in between. CDR3 loop: CASRQGPGDIQYF. DNA of the CDR3: TGTGCCAGTCGACAGGGCCCGGGAGACATTCAGTACTTC.

This clone was detected once. The chain combines TRBV6-5 with TRBJ1-2; no definite D call. Germline CDR1 is MNHEY and CDR2 is SVGAGI. The CDR3 sequence is 12 residues long. Trimming removed 6 bases at V and 4 bases at J, with 9 bases between. CDR3: CASREASYGYTF. The CDR3 coding sequence is TGTGCCAGCAGGGAGGCCTCCTATGGCTACACCTTC.

V and J are TRBV4-1 and TRBJ1-6, with D possibly being TRBD1 (5 bases). The germline V and J ends were trimmed by 6 bases and 7 bases, with 13 bases remaining between them. CDR3 length: 14 amino acids. Germline lookup yields CDR1 MGHRA and CDR2 YSYEKL. The CDR3 protein is CASRKQAGNSPLHF. The CDR3 region has the DNA TGCGCCAGCAGGAAACAGGCGGGGAATTCACCCCTCCACTTT.

This rearrangement joins TRBV3-1 (or the pseudogene TRBV3-2) to TRBJ2-3, with D hard to call. The CDR3 has 17 residues. V gave up 1 base and J gave up 7 bases, with 21 bases separating them. Germline assignment: CDR1 LGHDT and CDR2 YNNKEL (reference sequence). The chain's CDR3 is CASSQGGINSMEYTQYF. The DNA of the CDR3 is TGTGCCAGCAGCCAAGGCGGAATCAATTCCATGGAGTATACGCAGTATTTT.

The chain is built from TRBV6-5 and TRBJ1-2; possibly TRBD1 for D (5 bases). Per the germline V gene, CDR1 is MNHEY and CDR2 is SVGAGI. CDR3 size: 12 residues. The V and J ends lost 10 bases and 6 bases respectively, with 15 bases between them. This chain's CDR3 is CATFRGGNGYTF. CDR3 in DNA: TGTGCCACCTTCCGGGGGGGAAATGGCTACACCTTC.

V is TRBV19 and J is TRBJ1-6, with 7 bases lining up with TRBD1. This CDR3 is 16 amino acids long. Germline trimming cut 3 bases from V and 10 bases from J; bases unmatched to any gene: 12. The germline V gene has CDR1 LNHDA and CDR2 SQIVND (reference sequence). The CDR3 bases are TGTGCCAGTAGTATCTCCGGCAGGGGGACGCAATCACCCCTCCACTTT. Translation: CASSISGRGTQSPLHF.

The genes are TRBV12-3 or TRBV12-4 and TRBJ1-5; D is unclear. Trimming shortened V by 7 bases and J by 5 bases, and 9 bases separated the two germline ends. The CDR3 extends over 12 amino acids. The CDR3 sequence: CASTLSDQPQHF. The CDR3 DNA sequence: TGTGCCAGCACCCTGAGCGATCAGCCCCAGCATTTT.

The chain combines TRBV10-3 with TRBJ2-7, with D perhaps TRBD2 (5 bases). Trimming removed 4 bases at V and 1 base at J, with 11 bases between. The CDR3 sequence is 14 residues long. The germline gives CDR1 ENHRY, CDR2 SYGVKD. The CDR3: CAISVSGGSYEQYF. The CDR3, as DNA: TGTGCCATCAGTGTAAGCGGCGGGTCCTACGAGCAGTACTTC.

V usage is TRBV7-3 and J usage is TRBJ2-6; 7 bases are shared with TRBD1. J lost 0 bases, V lost 4 bases, and 9 bases had no gene match. The germline V gene has CDR1 SGHTA and CDR2 FQGTGA. The CDR3 consists of 18 residues. The CDR3 protein is CASSSSWDRNSGANVLTF. In DNA form, the CDR3 reads TGTGCCAGCAGCTCTTCGTGGGACAGAAACTCTGGGGCCAACGTCCTGACTTTC.

The rearrangement links TRBV5-5 to TRBJ2-7; 7 nucleotides agree with TRBD2. After removal of 6 bases from V and 2 bases from J, the junction contained 8 bases not matched to a gene. The germline V gene encodes CDR1 SGHKS and CDR2 YYEKEE (reference sequence). The CDR3 is made up of 14 amino acids. CDR3 nucleotide sequence: TGTGCCAGCATGTCAGGTGGGGGGGCCTACGAGCAGTACGTC. This gives the protein CASMSGGGAYEQYV.

This clone was observed a handful of times. In nucleotides, the CDR3 is TGTGCCATCAGGGCCTTACAAAAGCAAGAGACCCAGTACTTC. Its translation: CAIRALQKQETQYF. The V and J genes are TRBV10-3 and TRBJ2-5; D ambiguous. This CDR3 is built from 14 residues. CDR1 is ENHRY and CDR2 is SYGVKD in the germline V gene. Trimming left V 6 bases short and J 2 bases short, with 13 bases between.

The chain couples TRBV2 to TRBJ1-5; 9 nucleotides line up with TRBD1. There are 16 residues in the CDR3. The V segment lost 2 bases and the J segment 1 base; nucleotides outside the gene matches: 3. The germline gives CDR1 SNHLY, CDR2 FYNNEI. CDR3 protein: CASSEWGTGSNQPQHF. The CDR3 bases are TGTGCCAGCAGTGAATGGGGGACAGGGAGCAATCAGCCCCAGCATTTT.

The rearrangement joins TRBV28 to TRBJ1-5, with TRBD1 matching 9 bases. The junction had 4 bases not matched to a gene; V was cut back by 5 bases and J by 2 bases. The CDR3 runs 15 residues. Per germline, CDR1 MDHEN and CDR2 SYDVKM. CDR3 residues: CASSARTGGNQPQHF. CDR3 bases: TGTGCCAGCAGTGCTCGGACAGGGGGCAATCAGCCCCAGCATTTT.

The chain is built from TRBV7-9 and TRBJ1-4; a weak D match, TRBD1 (5 bases). CDR1 is SEHNR, CDR2 FQNEAQ, per germline (reference sequence). With 4 bases removed from V and 8 bases from J, the gap between germline ends came to 14 bases. The CDR3 sequence is 14 residues long. The CDR3, as DNA: TGTGCCAGCAGCTCTTCGGGGGAAGGGGAAAAACTGTTTTTT. It specifies CASSSSGEGEKLFF.